This record covers a single T cell receptor beta chain. The antigen remains undetermined. Deep-level settings were used for running the assay. Sorted-subset replicate PCR reactions contained roughly 200 ng DNA, corresponding to tens of thousands of T cell genomes. Here immunoSEQ multiplex PCR was the method, and the copy in TCRdb shows in-frame clones only, minus some. The table has millions of clones, approximately 94% seen once. The sample belongs to a study of shared clonotypes between healthy human individuals. Points from the study as a whole: What naive subsets generally showed was a larger estimated richness than memory subsets showed.

The study drew its donors from healthy HIV-negative adults without recent acute infections or vaccinations. CDR1 and CDR2 (germline): SGHRS, YFSETQ. Losses at the gene ends were 4 bases for V and 5 bases for J; bases not matched to a gene: 6. CDR3 length: 14 residues. The J gene is TRBJ2-7, the V gene TRBV5-1; 10 bases are shared with TRBD1. The sequenced sample was naive CD4+ T cells sorted from blood. Subset described: CD45RA+ positively selected. This sequence originates from a man between 18 and 29 years old in good health. CDR3 amino acids: CASSRRQGADEQYF. For the CDR3, the DNA is TGCGCCAGCAGCCGAAGACAGGGGGCTGACGAGCAGTACTTC.